This TCR beta chain emerged from a study of T-cell memory formation after mild COVID-19. Whole-study findings and limits: Clones contracting over day 15 to 85 were CD4/CD8 balanced, with later expanders leaning CD4+. For contracting clones, CD4+ ones sat mainly in CM and EM, CD8+ in EMRA.

The TCR alpha and TCR beta cDNA libraries, bearing sample barcodes and UMIs, were generated by 5'RACE using constant-segment primers. TCRdb fed the 5' RACE reads into MiXCR, producing one record per CDR3 protein. The data show 150,000 to 200,000 distinct CDR3 sequences, approximately 18% seen once. The V gene's germline CDR1 is DFQATT and CDR2 SNEGSKA (reference sequence). V was shortened by 7 bases and J by 0 bases, with 11 bases between the two germline ends. The CDR3 contains 13 residues. Concerning this clonotype itself: What it recognizes is unknown.

The chain has TRBV20-1 and TRBJ2-3, with D hard to call. The source material was PBMCs or a T cell subset sorted from them (not recorded which). This clonotype originated in a man aged 18 to 30 who had mild COVID-19 (a few samples of this study predate the infection). Cell type and time point are not known. CDR3 in DNA: TGCAGTGTGGCATACCCTAGCACAGATACGCAGTATTTT. Translation: CSVAYPSTDTQYF.